These 27 T cell receptor beta chains were all obtained from the same sample, sequenced in a study of beta chain features in type 1 diabetes. Broader study findings: There was a moderate but significant shortening of TCRB CDR3s in all four CD4+ subsets of Type 1 diabetes patients.

All of the isolated RNA was reverse transcribed, so expressed TCRB transcripts were sequenced. The protocol was immunoSEQ multiplex PCR, while the TCRdb copy is restricted to in-frame clones and leaves out a portion. In the table there are 280,000 or so clones, around 16% of which are singletons. Their specific antigens are unknown. The sequenced material came from naive CD4+ T cells from blood. These receptors all come from a man between 18 and 35 years old with type 1 diabetes.

The chain carries TRBV15 and TRBJ2-7, with D possibly being TRBD2 (5 bases). Germline values: CDR1 LNHNV, CDR2 YYDKDF (reference sequence). Trimming stripped 1 base from V and 5 bases from J, with 15 bases between. This CDR3 contains 15 residues. CDR3 residues: CATSRVRGLQDEQYF. CDR3 nucleotides: TGTGCCACCAGCAGAGTACGAGGGCTCCAAGACGAGCAGTACTTC.

This chain links TRBV28 with TRBJ2-7, with a possible D match to TRBD2 (5 bases). This CDR3 comprises 14 residues. CDR1 and CDR2 from the germline V gene are MDHEN and SYDVKM. V dropped 6 bases and J dropped 2 bases, with 14 bases sitting between them. The CDR3 DNA follows: TGTGCCAGCAGCCGTGACGGGAACACCTACGAGCAGTACTTC. Protein product: CASSRDGNTYEQYF.

This chain uses TRBV28 with TRBJ2-1, with a tentative D call TRBD1 (6 bases). Trimming removed 6 bases at V and 6 bases at J, with 12 bases between. Germline-derived CDR1 and CDR2 are MDHEN and SYDVKM. This CDR3 comprises 13 residues. Here the CDR3 DNA reads TGTGCCAGCAGCCGAGGGGGAAGCAATGAGCAGTTCTTC. This translates into CASSRGGSNEQFF.

The rearrangement uses TRBV2 and TRBJ1-1; D gene uncertain. Germline lookup yields CDR1 SNHLY and CDR2 FYNNEI. This CDR3 contains 11 residues. Trimming took off 1 base at V and 7 bases at J, with 4 bases between the two ends. As DNA, the CDR3 is TGTGCCAGCAGTGAAGTGAGTGAAGCTTTCTTT. Protein: CASSEVSEAFF.

The table lists this clone with a few counts. The rearrangement uses TRBV30 and TRBJ2-7; 9 nucleotides match TRBD1. The CDR3 spans 13 residues. The V gene's germline CDR1 is GTSNPN and CDR2 SVGIG (reference sequence). The ends lost 0 bases at V and 12 bases at J; junction bases unmatched: 9. As DNA, the CDR3 is TGTGCCTGGAGTGTCGATAGACAGGGGGTATGGTACTTC. This gives the protein CAWSVDRQGVWYF.

This clone was seen at least ten times. This rearrangement joins TRBV28 to TRBJ2-1; D is possibly TRBD1 (6 bases). The V end lost 5 bases, the J end lost 10 bases, and 12 bases lay between the germline ends. The CDR3 is made up of 12 amino acids. Germline V gene lookup returns CDR1 MDHEN and CDR2 SYDVKM. The chain's CDR3 is CASSPLGTEQFF. CDR3 coding DNA: TGTGCCAGCAGTCCCCTCGGGACAGAGCAGTTCTTC.

The sample holds a few counts of this clone. V gene TRBV4-3 combines with J gene TRBJ2-3; no reliable D call. This CDR3 contains 15 residues. V was shortened by 1 base and J by 2 bases, with 10 bases between the two germline ends. CDR1 and CDR2 (germline): LGHNA, YSLEER. This CDR3 reads CASSQAELLTDTQYF. The CDR3, as DNA: TGCGCCAGCAGCCAAGCCGAACTCCTCACAGATACGCAGTATTTT.

This clone was detected only a few times. The chain combines TRBV7-2 with TRBJ2-7; tentative D call: TRBD2 (6 bases). This CDR3 region has 13 residues. Trimming left V 5 bases short and J 4 bases short, with 12 bases between. Per germline, CDR1 SGHTA and CDR2 FQGNSA. This chain's CDR3 is CASSPRRGYEQYF. Here the CDR3 DNA reads TGTGCCAGCAGCCCAAGGAGGGGTTACGAGCAGTACTTC.

The table lists this clone with a few counts. The gene calls are TRBV11-2 and TRBJ2-5; 8 bases agree with TRBD1. V shed 5 bases and J 4 bases; nucleotides not matched to a gene: 6. This CDR3 contains 14 residues. Per germline, CDR1 SGHAT and CDR2 FQNNGV. The CDR3 DNA is TGTGCCAGCAGCCCTTGGACAGGGACAGAGACCCAGTACTTC. It is translated as CASSPWTGTETQYF.

This clone occurred once. The rearrangement uses TRBV9 and TRBJ1-1; no clear D gene. Germline CDR1 is SGDLS and CDR2 is YYNGEE. Trimming took off 4 bases at V and 2 bases at J, with 15 bases between the two ends. This CDR3 contains 15 residues. The CDR3 sequence: CASSPQLEGNTEAFF. For the CDR3, the DNA is TGTGCCAGCAGCCCCCAGTTAGAGGGTAACACTGAAGCTTTCTTT.

This clone was seen a handful of times. This chain connects TRBV29-1 to TRBJ1-1; D might be TRBD1 (6 bases). The germline CDR1 and CDR2 sequences are SQVTM and ANQGSEA. CDR3 length: 15 residues. Trimming removed 8 bases from V and 1 base from J, with 20 bases in between. The CDR3 reads CSPFLRAGANTEAFF. In nucleotides, the CDR3 is TGCAGCCCCTTTCTCCGGGCAGGGGCGAACACTGAAGCTTTCTTT.

This clone was detected only a few times. This chain links TRBV7-9 with TRBJ2-1; tentative D call: TRBD2 (7 bases). Trimming left V 2 bases short and J 8 bases short, with 19 bases between. The germline V gene has CDR1 SEHNR and CDR2 FQNEAQ (reference sequence). The CDR3 spans 16 residues. The CDR3 DNA reads as TGTGCCAGCAGCTTAAACGCGGGGGCCATCTCGGATGAGCAGTTCTTC. Translated, it gives CASSLNAGAISDEQFF.

The chain uses TRBV7-2 and TRBJ2-4; D perhaps matches TRBD1 (7 bases). Deletions cut 5 bases from V and 0 bases from J, with 11 bases between. The CDR3 runs to 15 residues. In germline, CDR1 is SGHTA, CDR2 FQGNSA. The CDR3 loop is CASSLRGVAKNIQYF. CDR3 coding DNA: TGTGCCAGCAGCCTCAGGGGGGTAGCCAAAAACATTCAGTACTTC.

The table lists this clone with a few counts. This chain uses TRBV5-1 with TRBJ2-7; 7 bases are a match to TRBD2. V shed 4 bases and J 2 bases; nucleotides not matched to a gene: 6. Germline values: CDR1 SGHRS, CDR2 YFSETQ. The length of the CDR3 is 14 residues. CDR3 nucleotides: TGCGCCAGCAGCCGGGACTACCAAGCCTACGAGCAGTACTTC. The encoded protein is CASSRDYQAYEQYF.

The chain combines TRBV7-6 with TRBJ2-1; a possible D gene is TRBD2 (5 bases). Deletions cut 4 bases from V and 4 bases from J, with 17 bases between. From germline, CDR1 is SGHVS and CDR2 FNYEAQ. The CDR3 totals 16 residues. The CDR3 region is CASSSAAVARYNEQFF. In DNA, the CDR3 is TGTGCCAGCAGCTCCGCGGCGGTAGCGAGGTACAATGAGCAGTTCTTC.

J is TRBJ2-7 and V is TRBV7-2, with 7 bases matching TRBD2. V gave up 1 base and J gave up 7 bases; unmatched junction bases: 10. The CDR3 spans 15 residues. The germline CDR1 and CDR2 sequences are SGHTA and FQGNSA. The CDR3, as DNA: TGTGCCAGCAGCTTAGTGCGTACCCGGGGAGGGGAGCAGTACTTC. This translates into CASSLVRTRGGEQYF.

A few counts support this clone. The rearrangement joins TRBV15 to TRBJ2-1; a possible D gene is TRBD1 (5 bases). The germline gives CDR1 LNHNV, CDR2 YYDKDF (reference sequence). CDR3 length equals 14 residues. V was shortened by 0 bases and J by 5 bases, with 8 bases between the two germline ends. The CDR3 reads CATSRDRTNNEQFF. In nucleotides, the CDR3 is TGTGCCACCAGCAGAGATAGGACAAACAATGAGCAGTTCTTC.

On this clone: Sequence at one end of the junction differs from germline and may be a read error. The chain recombines TRBV7-2 with TRBJ1-2, with a tentative D call TRBD1 (5 bases). Per the germline V gene, CDR1 is SGHTA and CDR2 is FQGNSA. The CDR3 is 11 residues long. The CDR3 loop reads CASSPGGTKDF. The CDR3 DNA reads TGTGCCAGCTCGCCCGGCGGGACTAAAGACTTC. The entire variable domain, with the rest obtained from reference TRBV7-2 and TRBJ1-2, is as follows: GAGVSQSPSNKVTEKGKDVELRCDPISGHTALYWYRQSLGQGLEFLIYFQGNSAPDKSGLPSDRFSAERTGGSVSTLTIQRTQQEDSAVYLCASSPGGTKDFGSGTRLTVV.

In its sample, this clone was seen a few times. The rearrangement joins TRBV28 to TRBJ2-5; TRBD2 is a possible D gene (6 bases). The CDR3 has 14 amino acids. V lost 2 bases to trimming and J lost 5 bases, with 12 bases between them. Germline-derived CDR1 and CDR2 are MDHEN and SYDVKM. CDR3 coding DNA: TGTGCCAGCAGTTTAAGGGGAGGCGGGGAGACCCAGTACTTC. Translation gives CASSLRGGGETQYF.

The gene calls are TRBV7-8 and TRBJ2-3; D remains ambiguous. The CDR3 length is 14 residues. The germline gives CDR1 SGHVS, CDR2 FQNEAQ. Deletions cut 0 bases from V and 2 bases from J, with 6 bases between. The CDR3 DNA sequence: TGTGCCAGCAGCTTAGCCCCCATCACAGATACGCAGTATTTT. This sequence encodes CASSLAPITDTQYF.

This clone was detected only a few times. The gene calls are TRBV19 and TRBJ2-3; 8 nucleotides match TRBD1. Losses at the gene ends were 5 bases for V and 3 bases for J; bases not matched to a gene: 4. Germline V gene data show CDR1 as LNHDA and CDR2 as SQIVND (reference sequence). The CDR3 runs to 14 residues. CDR3 DNA sequence: TGTGCCAGTAGTTCCGGACAGGGAACAGATACGCAGTATTTT. This translates into CASSSGQGTDTQYF. Full variable domain (outside the CDR3, taken from reference TRBV19 and TRBJ2-3): DGGITQSPKYLFRKEGQNVTLSCEQNLNHDAMYWYRQDPGQGLRLIYYSQIVNDFQKGDIAEGYSVSREKKESFPLTVTSAQKNPTAFYLCASSSGQGTDTQYFGPGTRLTVL.

This rearrangement joins TRBV30 to TRBJ2-7; weak D call: TRBD2 (6 bases). The CDR3 is 12 amino acids. V shed 6 bases and J shed 7 bases, with 16 bases lying between them. Germline V gene sequence: CDR1 GTSNPN, CDR2 SVGIG (reference sequence). DNA of the CDR3: TGTGCCTGTGGACCGGGGGTGAGGGAGCAGTACTTC. Translated: CACGPGVREQYF.

This clone showed up just a few times. The chain is built from TRBV15 and TRBJ1-2; unclear D gene. Germline V gene lookup returns CDR1 LNHNV and CDR2 YYDKDF (reference sequence). The V and J ends lost 0 bases and 8 bases respectively, with 7 bases between them. The CDR3 is 12 residues long. DNA for the CDR3: TGTGCCACCAGCAGAGATATCACAGGCTACACCTTC. Protein sequence: CATSRDITGYTF.

The rearrangement links TRBV5-1 to TRBJ1-1; D possibly corresponds to TRBD1 (6 bases). Germline V gives CDR1 SGHRS, CDR2 YFSETQ. This CDR3 is 13 amino acids long. Trimming cost V 2 bases and J 6 bases, with 11 bases left between them. The CDR3 spells CASSFSGDAEAFF. CDR3 bases: TGCGCCAGCAGCTTCTCAGGGGACGCTGAAGCTTTCTTT.

This clone was counted between two and nine times. This sequence joins TRBV6-5 and TRBJ1-3; D ambiguous. Germline V gene sequence: CDR1 MNHEY, CDR2 SVGAGI. Trimming removed 10 bases from V and 4 bases from J, with 14 bases in between. The CDR3 has 13 residues. The CDR3 loop reads CATSGRSGNTIYF. In nucleotides, the CDR3 is TGTGCCACCTCGGGAAGGAGCGGAAACACCATATATTTT.

As concerns this clone: The sample has other DNA sequences that encode this CDR3 too. CDR3 DNA: TGTGCCATCAGTGGGACTAGCGGGAGTACAGATACGCAGTATTTT. It translates to CAISGTSGSTDTQYF. The chain carries TRBV10-3 and TRBJ2-3, with 13 nucleotides matching TRBD2. The J segment lost 3 bases and the V segment lost 4 bases, leaving 1 base of the junction unmatched. CDR3 length: 15 amino acids. Germline assignment: CDR1 ENHRY and CDR2 SYGVKD.

This clone was found a few times. The rearrangement links TRBV7-2 to TRBJ1-5, with D tentatively TRBD1 (5 bases). From germline, CDR1 is SGHTA and CDR2 FQGNSA. Trimming took 3 bases from V and 4 from J, leaving 13 bases between them. This CDR3 is 15 amino acids long. The chain's CDR3 is CASSFSTDNNQPQHF. The CDR3 bases are TGTGCCAGCAGCTTCTCGACAGACAATAATCAGCCCCAGCATTTT. The variable domain in full, completed from reference TRBV7-2 and TRBJ1-5, reads GAGVSQSPSNKVTEKGKDVELRCDPISGHTALYWYRQSLGQGLEFLIYFQGNSAPDKSGLPSDRFSAERTGGSVSTLTIQRTQQEDSAVYLCASSFSTDNNQPQHFGDGTRLSIL.